This TCR beta chain was obtained from a study of T cell repertoires in cytomegalovirus infection (dated by TCRdb to the late 2010s). For context, the study as a whole: Peptide stimulations targeted recently identified HLA-C-restricted CMV epitopes, whose presentation resists viral immunomodulation, together with well-studied HLA-B-restricted epitopes. The HLA type of each donor mattered for the analysis, because public TCR beta signatures pointed to carriage of CMV infection along with the matching HLA type. General findings and caveats noted by the study authors: In both this cohort and an independent cohort of several hundred donors, the cumulative frequency of public TCR beta family members distinguished carriers of CMV infection plus the relevant HLA type. The ex vivo response was dominated by HLA-C-restricted CMV-specific TCR beta clonotypes, which also provided the single most frequent clonotype in two of eight donors.

This clonotype was seen only a few times. It lacks a known antigen. Base quality data are lacking; no much larger clone is found one base away. Reads for this sample came from an Illumina HiSeq 1500. The public reads were reprocessed in TCRdb via fastp at Q25 and MiXCR, keeping in-frame beta chains. For every CDR3 protein sequence, its rows merge into one entry that carries the most common genes and DNA. This sample is represented by some 940,000 distinct CDR3 sequences; roughly 31% of them were singletons. More than 13% of the sample is in the top ten clones. Relative to germline, V is missing 11 bases and J is missing 6 bases, with 5 bases of the junction outside any gene match. Reading the germline V gene (reference sequence) gives CDR1 MNHEY and CDR2 SMNVEV. Including the terminal cysteine and phenylalanine, the CDR3 comprises 12 residues. Only the CDR3 part of the read is kept: 36 bases, read in frame from the first base.

What the treatment or condition label conveys for this sample: in vitro stimulation with specific CMV peptide epitopes to enrich CMV-specific T cells. This clonotype was sampled from a human donor in good health (CMV status not recorded). Some clones in this sample may be carry-over from other donors' samples. Rearrangement joined TRBV27 to TRBJ1-4, and 8 bases in between align with TRBD1. Sequenced here: cultured CD8+ T cells from PBMCs, sampled from culture after CMV antigen stimulation. The bases read TGTGCCTGCCGGGACAGGCATGAAAAACTGTTTTTT. Translated, it gives CACRDRHEKLFF.